There are a few counts of the clone carrying this TCR beta chain. TCRdb reprocessed the RT-PCR reads via MiXCR and lists one record per CDR3 protein. This sample carries about 570,000 distinct CDR3 sequences, around 10% of them seen once, and the ten largest clones take 11%. The CDR3 totals 14 residues. The data originate from a study of response to subunit inactivated influenza vaccine. The same data also went into a second study, on T cells expressing NK-cell markers. That work contributes: Scientists made TCR beta cDNA using 5'RACE template switching with UMIs.

The chain couples TRBV21-1 to TRBJ2-1. TRBV21-1 is a known pseudogene. Here the sequenced sample was PBMCs from blood, taken on the day of vaccination. The TCR originated in a man aged 50 to 59 who received an inactivated influenza vaccine. CDR3 DNA sequence: TGTGCCAGCAGCCATAAATGGGTAAACCATGAGCAGTTCTTC. Translated, it gives CASSHKWVNHEQFF.